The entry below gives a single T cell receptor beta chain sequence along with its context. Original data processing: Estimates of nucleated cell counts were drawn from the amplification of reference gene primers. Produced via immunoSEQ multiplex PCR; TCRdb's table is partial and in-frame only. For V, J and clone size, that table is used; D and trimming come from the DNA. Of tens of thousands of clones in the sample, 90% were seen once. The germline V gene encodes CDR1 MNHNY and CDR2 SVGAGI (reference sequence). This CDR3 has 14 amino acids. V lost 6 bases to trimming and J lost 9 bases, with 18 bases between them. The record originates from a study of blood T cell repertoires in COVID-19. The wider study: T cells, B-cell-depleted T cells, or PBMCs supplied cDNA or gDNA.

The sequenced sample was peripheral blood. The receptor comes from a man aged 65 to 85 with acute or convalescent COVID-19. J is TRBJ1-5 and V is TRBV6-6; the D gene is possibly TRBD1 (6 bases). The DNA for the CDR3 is TGTGCCAGCAGACCGTTACAGGGTCTGGGGCCCCAGCATTTT. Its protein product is CASRPLQGLGPQHF.